This T cell receptor (beta chain) was obtained from a study of vaccination effects on CD4 cells after COVID-19 (dated by TCRdb to between 2020 and 2023). Study-level background: The ViraFEST assay stimulated PBMC with viral peptide pools and then used TCR sequencing to identify antigen-specific CD4+ T cell clonotypes by expansion. Each participant received two doses of an mRNA SARS-CoV-2 vaccine, either BNT162b2 or mRNA-1273. Around 2 million PBMC per well were cultured in IMDM with about 4.6% human AB serum, 10 IU/ml IL-2 and gentamicin, plus 10 ug/ml peptides. In both COVID-19 convalescent patients and infection-naive vaccine recipients, the study compared SARS-CoV-2 spike-specific CD4+ TCR repertoires from before mRNA vaccination with those from after it. A total of 10 COVID-19 convalescent patients and a handful of SARS-CoV-2-naive healthy vaccine recipients were included in the full study. In the study, cultures from other donors were sequenced using the Oncomine TCR Beta short-read assay on an Illumina iSeq 100.

After less than eleven days of culture, CD4+ T cells were isolated with the EasySep CD4+ T cell isolation kit. The absence of prior SARS-CoV-2 infection in healthy vaccine recipients was confirmed by negative nucleocapsid antibodies before and after vaccination. On days 3 and 7, half of the culture medium was replaced with fresh IL-2-containing medium. Unless noted otherwise, every peptide stimulation condition was grown in triplicate wells. Using Ficoll-Paque Plus gradient centrifugation, PBMC were separated from whole blood and then either used fresh or cryopreserved at -140C. The QIAamp micro DNA kit was used to extract genomic DNA from the cultured CD4+ T cells. Library generation was performed with the immunoSEQ multiplex PCR assay. DNA from the CD4+ T cells that had been cultured and isolated underwent TCR beta CDR3 sequencing. Per the source publication's procedure: Non-productive TCR sequences were removed, reads were trimmed to the CDR3 region, and CDR3s of at least 7 amino acids were retained. The MANAFEST web app was used to pick out antigen-specific clonotypes by comparing their expansion in peptide wells with that in reference cultures. To be called positive, a clone needed expansion at FDR<0.05 compared with the reference and with all other wells, an odds ratio greater than 5, and a frequency greater than 0.1% in two replicate wells. A clonotype was called cross-reactive if it was significantly expanded both in SARS-CoV-2 spike wells and in at least one common cold coronavirus spike condition. CDR3 similarity was assessed by Levenshtein distance with the stringdist R package, and unrooted trees were built with ape in R 3.6.1. TCRdb retrieved this table from immuneACCESS and kept in-frame rearrangements only. Not all clones are present; in checked studies, unresolved V genes account for under half, and no reason is known for the remainder. V, J and clone size reflect that table, while D and trimming were determined from the DNA. Here the sample has more than 30,000 clones; roughly 79% occur a single time. Of the sample, about 3% is held by the ten largest clones.

Findings and caveats that apply to the study as a whole: Marked clonal contraction was observed in both infection-induced and vaccine-induced clones at late post-vaccination timepoints, consistent with waning T cell responses. Among healthy vaccine recipients, nearly all vaccine-induced clones were SARS-CoV-2 mono-reactive, and just 1 of 255 was cross-reactive with common cold coronaviruses. Limitations of the study were the small number of convalescent patients and the absence of early post-infection timepoints.

Note on this clone: Which antigen it targets is not known. The input lacks base qualities; no much larger clone sits a single base away.

The germline V gene gives CDR1 as SGHRS and CDR2 as YFSETQ. The CDR3 holds 10 amino acids from the cysteine to the phenylalanine. Just CDR3 DNA is preserved here, 30 bases in frame from base 1. V loses 3 bases, J loses 16 bases, and the germline ends lie 10 bases apart. The chain uses TRBV5-1 and TRBJ1-4; too little of a D gene remains to name it. The material was CD4+ T cells from PBMCs cultured without peptide, obtained before COVID-19 vaccination. The TCR originated in a human donor who received a COVID-19 vaccine. The CDR3 in this case is CASSYGPSFF. At the DNA level, the sequence is TGCGCCAGCAGCTACGGACCTTCGTTTTTT.